This T cell receptor (beta chain) was captured by sequencing in a study of post-analysis software for immune sequencing data. Study observations and caveats: Normalized Chao1 diversity was significantly reduced in patients versus controls.

This clonotype was found a few times. The antigen remains unidentified. cDNA libraries of TCR beta carried unique molecular identifiers. Via MiXCR, TCRdb re-called the PCR reads, giving one row per CDR3 protein. Among about 500,000 distinct CDR3 sequences, approximately 46% were seen once, and the ten largest hold around 10%. Input material: blood. The TCR comes from a girl aged 5-17 years with multiple sclerosis.

CDR3 DNA sequence: TGCAGTGCTAGAGAGCGTGAGAGGGTGGAGACCCAGTACTTC. Its protein is CSARERERVETQYF. The rearrangement joins TRBV20-1 to TRBJ2-5; TRBD2 is a possible D gene (5 bases). This CDR3 comprises 14 residues. Germline-derived CDR1 and CDR2 are DFQATT and SNEGSKA (reference sequence). With 0 bases removed from V and 5 bases from J, the gap between germline ends came to 13 bases.